Listed below are T cell receptor beta chains from one sample, sequenced in a study of blood T cells in healthy people across ages. TCRdb ran MiXCR on the 5' RACE reads and lists one entry per CDR3 protein. The data hold 800,000 to 1,000,000 distinct CDR3 sequences, with about 48% observed a single time. What was sequenced was blood. The receptors derive from a man aged 25 to 40 in good health. Each CDR3 is given with its conserved first and last residue. The order of the fields is J gene, V gene, D gene, clone size, CDR3 DNA, CDR3 protein. The D gene is left open where the match is weak. Expanded clones get a size class; other rows say once, few or many, or leave the size out.

J gene: TRBJ1-5
V gene: TRBV9
D gene: NA
clone size: NA
CDR3 DNA: TGTGCCAGCAGCGTAGGCGGGCCAGGGTCAAGGCCCCAGCATTTT
CDR3 protein: CASSVGGPGSRPQHF

J gene: TRBJ2-7
V gene: TRBV20-1
D gene: NA
clone size: few
CDR3 DNA: TGCAGTGCCCAACCACGGACTTTTTCCTACGAGCAGTACTTC
CDR3 protein: CSAQPRTFSYEQYF

J gene: TRBJ2-1
V gene: TRBV11-3
D gene: NA
clone size: NA
CDR3 DNA: TGTGCCAGCAGCTTAAGTTTCTTAGGACAGAGCTCCTACAATGAGCAGTTCTTC
CDR3 protein: CASSLSFLGQSSYNEQFF

J gene: TRBJ2-1
V gene: TRBV20-1
D gene: NA
clone size: NA
CDR3 DNA: TGCAGTGCTAGGTATGAGGAGCAGTTCTTC
CDR3 protein: CSARYEEQFF

J gene: TRBJ1-6
V gene: TRBV12-3/TRBV12-4
D gene: NA
clone size: many
CDR3 DNA: TGTGCCAGCAGCCTAAGGGGACGTGCTTCACCCCTCCACTTT
CDR3 protein: CASSLRGRASPLHF

J gene: TRBJ1-5
V gene: TRBV30
D gene: NA
clone size: NA
CDR3 DNA: TGTGCCTGGAGTACGAGCTACAGGGTTCTCCAGCATTTT
CDR3 protein: CAWSTSYRVLQHF

J gene: TRBJ2-1
V gene: TRBV4-1
D gene: NA
clone size: NA
CDR3 DNA: TGCGCCAGCAGCCAAGTGGGGATGATGAATGAGCAGTTCTTC
CDR3 protein: CASSQVGMMNEQFF

J gene: TRBJ2-5
V gene: TRBV7-2
D gene: TRBD2
clone size: NA
CDR3 DNA: TGTGCCAGCAGCTCGCTAGCGGGGTTGGAGACCCAGTACTTC
CDR3 protein: CASSSLAGLETQYF

J gene: TRBJ1-5
V gene: TRBV7-2
D gene: TRBD1
clone size: NA
CDR3 DNA: TGTGCCAGCAGCGTCTACGGACAGGGGCATCAGCCCCAGCATTTT
CDR3 protein: CASSVYGQGHQPQHF

J gene: TRBJ2-5
V gene: TRBV11-1
D gene: TRBD1
clone size: NA
CDR3 DNA: TGTGCCAGCGCGGACAGGGCTTCGGAGACCCAGTACTTC
CDR3 protein: CASADRASETQYF

J gene: TRBJ2-5
V gene: TRBV18
D gene: NA
clone size: few
CDR3 DNA: TGTGCCAGCTCACCACCGGCAGTTTCGCCTAAATACCAAGAGACCCAGTACTTC
CDR3 protein: CASSPPAVSPKYQETQYF

J gene: TRBJ1-2
V gene: TRBV7-3
D gene: NA
clone size: few
CDR3 DNA: TGTGCCAGCAGCTTAAACCCCATGATGAATGGCTACACCTTC
CDR3 protein: CASSLNPMMNGYTF

J gene: TRBJ2-7
V gene: TRBV5-1
D gene: TRBD1
clone size: NA
CDR3 DNA: TGCGCCAGCAGCCTGAAGGGACAGGGGGAACTCTACGAGCAGTACTTC
CDR3 protein: CASSLKGQGELYEQYF

J gene: TRBJ1-1
V gene: TRBV5-1
D gene: NA
clone size: NA
CDR3 DNA: TGCGCCAGCAGCTTGGGAAATTCCGGGCCAGCCGGCAACGCTGAAGCTTTCTTT
CDR3 protein: CASSLGNSGPAGNAEAFF

J gene: TRBJ2-7
V gene: TRBV20-1
D gene: NA
clone size: NA
CDR3 DNA: TGCAGTGCTAGCCCCGAGGCTAGCCTATACGAGCAGTACTTC
CDR3 protein: CSASPEASLYEQYF

J gene: TRBJ2-7
V gene: TRBV12-3/TRBV12-4
D gene: TRBD1
clone size: few
CDR3 DNA: TGTGCCAGCACCTCGGACAGGGTCTACGAGCAGTACTTC
CDR3 protein: CASTSDRVYEQYF

J gene: TRBJ2-4
V gene: TRBV11-1
D gene: TRBD1
clone size: NA
CDR3 DNA: TGTGCCAGCAGCCAGACAGGGGATGGCATTCAGTACTTC
CDR3 protein: CASSQTGDGIQYF

J gene: TRBJ1-5
V gene: TRBV20-1
D gene: TRBD1
clone size: NA
CDR3 DNA: TGCAGTGCTCCCCGGGACAGGGCGAGAGGAAGCAATCAGCCCCAGCATTTT
CDR3 protein: CSAPRDRARGSNQPQHF

J gene: TRBJ1-1
V gene: TRBV3-1
D gene: NA
clone size: NA
CDR3 DNA: TGTGCCAGCAGCCAAGACTTTGCGGGAGGTGAAGCTTTCTTT
CDR3 protein: CASSQDFAGGEAFF

J gene: TRBJ2-7
V gene: TRBV28
D gene: TRBD2
clone size: few
CDR3 DNA: TGTGCCAGCAGTTTCGGGGGGACGTCCTACGAGCAGTACTTC
CDR3 protein: CASSFGGTSYEQYF

J gene: TRBJ1-5
V gene: TRBV4-1
D gene: NA
clone size: NA
CDR3 DNA: TGCGCCAGCAGCCAAGACAGGGGACCCCAGCCCCAGCATTTT
CDR3 protein: CASSQDRGPQPQHF

J gene: TRBJ2-2
V gene: TRBV10-3
D gene: NA
clone size: NA
CDR3 DNA: TGTGCCATCAGTGAGTCGATCACAGGGATGACCGGGGAGCTGTTTTTT
CDR3 protein: CAISESITGMTGELFF

J gene: TRBJ2-7
V gene: TRBV6-1
D gene: NA
clone size: few
CDR3 DNA: TGTGCCAGCAGGTCCTATTCCTACGAGCAGTACTTC
CDR3 protein: CASRSYSYEQYF

J gene: TRBJ2-3
V gene: TRBV10-3
D gene: NA
clone size: NA
CDR3 DNA: TGTGCCATCAGTGCAGGGAACAGCCCGAGTACGCAGTATTTT
CDR3 protein: CAISAGNSPSTQYF

J gene: TRBJ2-7
V gene: TRBV20-1
D gene: NA
clone size: NA
CDR3 DNA: TGCAGTGCTAGGCGGGGACAGCCCTACGAGCAGTACTTC
CDR3 protein: CSARRGQPYEQYF

J gene: TRBJ2-7
V gene: TRBV20-1
D gene: TRBD2
clone size: NA
CDR3 DNA: TGCAGTGCTAGTTCTCCCGGGACTAGTATAGACGAGCAGTACTTC
CDR3 protein: CSASSPGTSIDEQYF

J gene: TRBJ1-6
V gene: TRBV7-2
D gene: TRBD1
clone size: NA
CDR3 DNA: TGTGCCAGCAGCACCGGGACAGCCGCTTCACCCCTCCACTTT
CDR3 protein: CASSTGTAASPLHF

J gene: TRBJ1-3
V gene: TRBV5-1
D gene: NA
clone size: NA
CDR3 DNA: TGCGCCAGCAGCTTGGGGCCAGGGGAAGGAAACACCATATATTTT
CDR3 protein: CASSLGPGEGNTIYF

J gene: TRBJ2-1
V gene: TRBV6-5
D gene: NA
clone size: NA
CDR3 DNA: TGTGCCAGCAGTGACGTGCACGCAAACAATGAGCAGTTCTTC
CDR3 protein: CASSDVHANNEQFF

J gene: TRBJ1-6
V gene: TRBV20-1
D gene: TRBD1
clone size: NA
CDR3 DNA: TGCAGTGCTAGGAATGGACAGGACTCCTTCTCCTATAATTCACCCCTCCACTTT
CDR3 protein: CSARNGQDSFSYNSPLHF

J gene: TRBJ2-1
V gene: TRBV6-5
D gene: NA
clone size: NA
CDR3 DNA: TGTGCCAGCAGTTTAATCGCTTCCTACAATGAGCAGTTCTTC
CDR3 protein: CASSLIASYNEQFF

J gene: TRBJ2-3
V gene: TRBV4-1
D gene: NA
clone size: NA
CDR3 DNA: TGCGCCAGCAGCCAAGAACACGGGGCCATCGGAGGAGGCACAGATACGCAGTATTTT
CDR3 protein: CASSQEHGAIGGGTDTQYF

J gene: TRBJ2-5
V gene: TRBV9
D gene: NA
clone size: few
CDR3 DNA: TGTGCCAGCAGCGTATCCACCGCCATCGGGGAGACCCAGTACTTC
CDR3 protein: CASSVSTAIGETQYF

J gene: TRBJ2-3
V gene: TRBV5-1
D gene: NA
clone size: NA
CDR3 DNA: TGCGCCAGCAGCTCTCAGGTTGCCCCGCAGTATTTT
CDR3 protein: CASSSQVAPQYF

J gene: TRBJ2-7
V gene: TRBV11-1
D gene: NA
clone size: many
CDR3 DNA: TGTGCCAGCACTCAGGGGAGCTACGAGCAGTACTTC
CDR3 protein: CASTQGSYEQYF

J gene: TRBJ1-5
V gene: TRBV20-1
D gene: NA
clone size: NA
CDR3 DNA: TGCAGTGCTACCCCGGGACATTTCTCTCAGCCCCAGCATTTT
CDR3 protein: CSATPGHFSQPQHF

J gene: TRBJ2-5
V gene: TRBV5-1
D gene: NA
clone size: few
CDR3 DNA: TGCGCCAGCAGCTTGGCCCCGGATCCACGGGAGCAGTACTTC
CDR3 protein: CASSLAPDPREQYF

J gene: TRBJ2-2
V gene: TRBV2
D gene: NA
clone size: once
CDR3 DNA: TGTGCCAGCAAAGGGCAGGGGGGCGTCACCGGGGAGCTGTTTTTT
CDR3 protein: CASKGQGGVTGELFF

J gene: TRBJ1-4
V gene: TRBV7-9
D gene: NA
clone size: NA
CDR3 DNA: TGTGCCAGCAGCGCGGGGACGGACCTTACTAATGAAAAACTGTTTTTT
CDR3 protein: CASSAGTDLTNEKLFF

J gene: TRBJ1-5
V gene: TRBV27
D gene: NA
clone size: NA
CDR3 DNA: TGTGCCAGCAGCTTAAGGGGATGGCAGGCCTCCTTCAATCAGCCCCAGCATTTT
CDR3 protein: CASSLRGWQASFNQPQHF

J gene: TRBJ2-1
V gene: TRBV15
D gene: NA
clone size: few
CDR3 DNA: TGTGCCACCAGCAGAGATCGAAGCCGCTCCTACAATGAGCAGTTCTTC
CDR3 protein: CATSRDRSRSYNEQFF

J gene: TRBJ2-3
V gene: TRBV10-1
D gene: NA
clone size: many
CDR3 DNA: TGCGCCAGCAGTGAAGTGACGGGGATCACAGATACGCAGTATTTT
CDR3 protein: CASSEVTGITDTQYF

J gene: TRBJ2-7
V gene: TRBV6-2/TRBV6-3
D gene: NA
clone size: NA
CDR3 DNA: TGTGCCAGCAGTTACGCGGGGTCGAGCTCCTACGAGCAGTACTTC
CDR3 protein: CASSYAGSSSYEQYF

J gene: TRBJ2-3
V gene: TRBV27
D gene: TRBD1
clone size: NA
CDR3 DNA: TGTGCCAGCAGTTGGGGGACAGAGCAGTATTTT
CDR3 protein: CASSWGTEQYF

J gene: TRBJ1-6
V gene: TRBV2
D gene: TRBD1
clone size: NA
CDR3 DNA: TGTGCCAGCACCGACCCAGGGGGCGCTTTCTATGATTCACCCCTCCACTTT
CDR3 protein: CASTDPGGAFYDSPLHF

J gene: TRBJ2-2
V gene: TRBV4-1
D gene: NA
clone size: NA
CDR3 DNA: TGCGCCAGCAGCGCCACAGGTTCAGTAACCGGGGAGCTGTTTTTT
CDR3 protein: CASSATGSVTGELFF

J gene: TRBJ1-2
V gene: TRBV7-2
D gene: NA
clone size: NA
CDR3 DNA: TGTGCCAGCAACTTAGATTACTATGGCTACACCTTC
CDR3 protein: CASNLDYYGYTF

J gene: TRBJ2-7
V gene: TRBV6-5
D gene: NA
clone size: few
CDR3 DNA: TGTGCCAGCAGTGCTGGAGGGACGGCCGAGCAGTACTTC
CDR3 protein: CASSAGGTAEQYF

J gene: TRBJ2-1
V gene: TRBV6-2/TRBV6-3
D gene: TRBD2
clone size: NA
CDR3 DNA: TGTGCCAGCTACCCCCAGCTAGCGGGGGGGTCGTACAATGAGCAGTTCTTC
CDR3 protein: CASYPQLAGGSYNEQFF

J gene: TRBJ2-1
V gene: TRBV7-8
D gene: TRBD2
clone size: NA
CDR3 DNA: TGTGCCAGCAGCTCCTATACTAGCGGGGGATACAATGAGCAGTTCTTC
CDR3 protein: CASSSYTSGGYNEQFF

J gene: TRBJ2-1
V gene: TRBV6-5
D gene: NA
clone size: few
CDR3 DNA: TGTGCCAGCACCCGATACAATGAGCAGTTCTTC
CDR3 protein: CASTRYNEQFF

J gene: TRBJ2-3
V gene: TRBV14
D gene: TRBD2
clone size: many
CDR3 DNA: TGTGCCAGCAGCCTGACGGGACTAGCGGCGATTAATACGCAGTATTTT
CDR3 protein: CASSLTGLAAINTQYF

J gene: TRBJ1-2
V gene: TRBV7-2
D gene: TRBD1
clone size: NA
CDR3 DNA: TGTGCCAGCAGCCCTGGACAGGGCCTTGGCTGCACCTTC
CDR3 protein: CASSPGQGLGCTF

J gene: TRBJ2-3
V gene: TRBV28
D gene: NA
clone size: NA
CDR3 DNA: TGTGCCAGCAGTTGGGACACTCGCGCAGATACGCAGTATTTT
CDR3 protein: CASSWDTRADTQYF

J gene: TRBJ2-1
V gene: TRBV6-1
D gene: TRBD1
clone size: many
CDR3 DNA: TGTGCCAGCAGCCCCACTGAGGGGGCGGGTGGGAATGAGCAGTTCTTC
CDR3 protein: CASSPTEGAGGNEQFF